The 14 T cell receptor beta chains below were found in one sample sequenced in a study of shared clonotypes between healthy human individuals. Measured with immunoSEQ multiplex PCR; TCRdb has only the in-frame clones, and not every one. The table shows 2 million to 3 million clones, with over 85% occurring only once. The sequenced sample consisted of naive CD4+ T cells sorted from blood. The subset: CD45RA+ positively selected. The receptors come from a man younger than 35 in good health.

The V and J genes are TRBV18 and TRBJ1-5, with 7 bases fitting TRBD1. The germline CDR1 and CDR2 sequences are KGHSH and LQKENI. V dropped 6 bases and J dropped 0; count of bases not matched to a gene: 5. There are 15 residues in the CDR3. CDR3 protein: CASSLQGYSNQPQHF. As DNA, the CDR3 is TGTGCCAGCTCCCTACAGGGGTATAGCAATCAGCCCCAGCATTTT.

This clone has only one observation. The CDR3 bases are TGTGCCAGCAGTTTCGAGGGTCGCAGGGGGACAGATACGCAGTATTTT. Amino acids: CASSFEGRRGTDTQYF. V is TRBV28 and J is TRBJ2-3; 7 bases map to TRBD1. The CDR3 consists of 16 residues. The germline CDR1 and CDR2 sequences are MDHEN and SYDVKM. After removal of 3 bases from V and 3 bases from J, the junction contained 9 bases not matched to a gene. Full variable domain (remainder filled in from reference TRBV28 and TRBJ2-3): DVKVTQSSRYLVKRTGEKVFLECVQDMDHENMFWYRQDPGLGLRLIYFSYDVKMKEKGDIPEGYSVSREKKERFSLILESASTNQTSMYLCASSFEGRRGTDTQYFGPGTRLTVL.

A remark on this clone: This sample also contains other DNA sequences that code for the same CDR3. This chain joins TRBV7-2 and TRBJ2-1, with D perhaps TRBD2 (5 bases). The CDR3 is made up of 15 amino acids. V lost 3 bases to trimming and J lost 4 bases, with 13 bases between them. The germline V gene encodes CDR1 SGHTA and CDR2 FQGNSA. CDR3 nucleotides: TGTGCCAGCAGCTTTACCGGACTGGGTTACAATGAGCAGTTCTTC. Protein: CASSFTGLGYNEQFF.

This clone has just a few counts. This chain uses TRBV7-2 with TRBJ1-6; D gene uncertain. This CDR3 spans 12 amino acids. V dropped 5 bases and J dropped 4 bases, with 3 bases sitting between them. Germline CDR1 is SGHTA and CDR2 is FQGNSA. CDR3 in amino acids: CASSGYNSPLHF. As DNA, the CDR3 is TGTGCCAGCAGCGGTTATAATTCACCCCTCCACTTT.

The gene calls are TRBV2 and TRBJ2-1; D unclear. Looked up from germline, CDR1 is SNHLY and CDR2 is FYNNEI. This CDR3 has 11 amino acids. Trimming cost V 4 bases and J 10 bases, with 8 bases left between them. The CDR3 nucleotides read TGTGCCAGCAGTGTGACGCCGGAGCAGTTCTTC. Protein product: CASSVTPEQFF.

The DNA for the CDR3 is TGTGCCAGCAGACGGAGCGGCTCCTACAATGAGCAGTTCTTC. Translation: CASRRSGSYNEQFF. This chain links TRBV21-1 with TRBJ2-1; TRBD2, the D gene given by the table, was not confirmed from the DNA. TRBV21-1 is reported as a pseudogene. This CDR3 contains 14 residues.

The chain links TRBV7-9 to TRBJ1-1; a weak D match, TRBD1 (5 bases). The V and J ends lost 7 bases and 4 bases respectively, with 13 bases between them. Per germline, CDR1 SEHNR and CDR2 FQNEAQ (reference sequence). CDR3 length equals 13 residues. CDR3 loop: CASTSRGSTEAFF. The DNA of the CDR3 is TGTGCCAGCACCTCCCGGGGGAGCACTGAAGCTTTCTTT. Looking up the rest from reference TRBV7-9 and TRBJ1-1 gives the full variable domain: DTGVSQNPRHKITKRGQNVTFRCDPISEHNRLYWYRQTLGQGPEFLTYFQNEAQLEKSRLLSDRFSAERPKGSFSTLEIQRTEQGDSAMYLCASTSRGSTEAFFGQGTRLTVV.

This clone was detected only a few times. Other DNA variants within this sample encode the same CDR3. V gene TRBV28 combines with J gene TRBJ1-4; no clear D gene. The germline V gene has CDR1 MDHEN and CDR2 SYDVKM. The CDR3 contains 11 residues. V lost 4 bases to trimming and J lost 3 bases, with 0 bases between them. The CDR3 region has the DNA TGTGCCAGCAGTTCTAATGAAAAACTGTTTTTT. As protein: CASSSNEKLFF.

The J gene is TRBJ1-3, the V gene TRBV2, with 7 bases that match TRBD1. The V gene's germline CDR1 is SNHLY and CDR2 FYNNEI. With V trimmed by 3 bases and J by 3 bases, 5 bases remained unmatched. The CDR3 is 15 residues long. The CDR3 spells CASSEGQKNGNTIYF. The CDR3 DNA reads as TGTGCCAGCAGTGAGGGACAGAAAAATGGAAACACCATATATTTT.

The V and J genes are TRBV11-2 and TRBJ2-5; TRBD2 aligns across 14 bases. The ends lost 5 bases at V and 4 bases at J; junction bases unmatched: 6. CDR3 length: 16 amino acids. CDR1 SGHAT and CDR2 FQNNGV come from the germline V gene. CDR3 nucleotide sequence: TGTGCCAGCAGCGTCGGGACTAGCGGGAGAGGAGAGACCCAGTACTTC. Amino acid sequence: CASSVGTSGRGETQYF.

As DNA, the CDR3 is TGCGCCAGCAGCTTTGGGACTAGCGGGAAAAACATTCAGTACTTC. It codes for CASSFGTSGKNIQYF. The gene calls are TRBV5-1 and TRBJ2-4; 12 nucleotides line up with TRBD2. The CDR3 is 15 amino acids. After removal of 2 bases from V and 4 bases from J, the junction contained 1 base not matched to a gene. CDR1 and CDR2 from the germline V gene are SGHRS and YFSETQ.

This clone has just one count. In DNA form, the CDR3 reads TGTGCCAGCAGTGAAGAAGGGCCCAAGTGGTTCTTC. This gives the protein CASSEEGPKWFF. The rearrangement uses TRBV2 and TRBJ2-1, with D unclear. V was clipped by 1 base and J by 15 bases, with 13 bases between them. Germline V gene lookup returns CDR1 SNHLY and CDR2 FYNNEI. This CDR3 is 12 amino acids long. The full variable domain, in which reference TRBV2 and TRBJ2-1 provide the parts outside the CDR3, is EPEVTQTPSHQVTQMGQEVILRCVPISNHLYFYWYRQILGQKVEFLVSFYNNEISEKSEIFDDQFSVERPDGSNFTLKIRSTKLEDSAMYFCASSEEGPKWFFGPGTRLTVL.

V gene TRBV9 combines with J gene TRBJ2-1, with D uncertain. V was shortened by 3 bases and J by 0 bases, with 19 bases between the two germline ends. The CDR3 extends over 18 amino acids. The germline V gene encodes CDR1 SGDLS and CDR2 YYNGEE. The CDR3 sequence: CASSASHTDKNSYNEQFF. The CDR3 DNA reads TGTGCCAGCAGCGCCTCTCATACCGACAAGAACTCCTACAATGAGCAGTTCTTC. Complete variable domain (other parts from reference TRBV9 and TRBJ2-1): DSGVTQTPKHLITATGQRVTLRCSPRSGDLSVYWYQQSLDQGLQFLIQYYNGEERAKGNILERFSAQQFPDLHSELNLSSLELGDSALYFCASSASHTDKNSYNEQFFGPGTRLTVL.

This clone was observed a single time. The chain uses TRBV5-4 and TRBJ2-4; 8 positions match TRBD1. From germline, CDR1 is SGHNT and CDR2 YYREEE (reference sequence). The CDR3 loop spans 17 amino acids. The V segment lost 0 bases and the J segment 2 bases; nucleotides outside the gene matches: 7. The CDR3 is CASSLGTGSSTKNIQYF. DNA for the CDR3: TGTGCCAGCAGCTTGGGGACAGGGTCGTCGACCAAAAACATTCAGTACTTC.